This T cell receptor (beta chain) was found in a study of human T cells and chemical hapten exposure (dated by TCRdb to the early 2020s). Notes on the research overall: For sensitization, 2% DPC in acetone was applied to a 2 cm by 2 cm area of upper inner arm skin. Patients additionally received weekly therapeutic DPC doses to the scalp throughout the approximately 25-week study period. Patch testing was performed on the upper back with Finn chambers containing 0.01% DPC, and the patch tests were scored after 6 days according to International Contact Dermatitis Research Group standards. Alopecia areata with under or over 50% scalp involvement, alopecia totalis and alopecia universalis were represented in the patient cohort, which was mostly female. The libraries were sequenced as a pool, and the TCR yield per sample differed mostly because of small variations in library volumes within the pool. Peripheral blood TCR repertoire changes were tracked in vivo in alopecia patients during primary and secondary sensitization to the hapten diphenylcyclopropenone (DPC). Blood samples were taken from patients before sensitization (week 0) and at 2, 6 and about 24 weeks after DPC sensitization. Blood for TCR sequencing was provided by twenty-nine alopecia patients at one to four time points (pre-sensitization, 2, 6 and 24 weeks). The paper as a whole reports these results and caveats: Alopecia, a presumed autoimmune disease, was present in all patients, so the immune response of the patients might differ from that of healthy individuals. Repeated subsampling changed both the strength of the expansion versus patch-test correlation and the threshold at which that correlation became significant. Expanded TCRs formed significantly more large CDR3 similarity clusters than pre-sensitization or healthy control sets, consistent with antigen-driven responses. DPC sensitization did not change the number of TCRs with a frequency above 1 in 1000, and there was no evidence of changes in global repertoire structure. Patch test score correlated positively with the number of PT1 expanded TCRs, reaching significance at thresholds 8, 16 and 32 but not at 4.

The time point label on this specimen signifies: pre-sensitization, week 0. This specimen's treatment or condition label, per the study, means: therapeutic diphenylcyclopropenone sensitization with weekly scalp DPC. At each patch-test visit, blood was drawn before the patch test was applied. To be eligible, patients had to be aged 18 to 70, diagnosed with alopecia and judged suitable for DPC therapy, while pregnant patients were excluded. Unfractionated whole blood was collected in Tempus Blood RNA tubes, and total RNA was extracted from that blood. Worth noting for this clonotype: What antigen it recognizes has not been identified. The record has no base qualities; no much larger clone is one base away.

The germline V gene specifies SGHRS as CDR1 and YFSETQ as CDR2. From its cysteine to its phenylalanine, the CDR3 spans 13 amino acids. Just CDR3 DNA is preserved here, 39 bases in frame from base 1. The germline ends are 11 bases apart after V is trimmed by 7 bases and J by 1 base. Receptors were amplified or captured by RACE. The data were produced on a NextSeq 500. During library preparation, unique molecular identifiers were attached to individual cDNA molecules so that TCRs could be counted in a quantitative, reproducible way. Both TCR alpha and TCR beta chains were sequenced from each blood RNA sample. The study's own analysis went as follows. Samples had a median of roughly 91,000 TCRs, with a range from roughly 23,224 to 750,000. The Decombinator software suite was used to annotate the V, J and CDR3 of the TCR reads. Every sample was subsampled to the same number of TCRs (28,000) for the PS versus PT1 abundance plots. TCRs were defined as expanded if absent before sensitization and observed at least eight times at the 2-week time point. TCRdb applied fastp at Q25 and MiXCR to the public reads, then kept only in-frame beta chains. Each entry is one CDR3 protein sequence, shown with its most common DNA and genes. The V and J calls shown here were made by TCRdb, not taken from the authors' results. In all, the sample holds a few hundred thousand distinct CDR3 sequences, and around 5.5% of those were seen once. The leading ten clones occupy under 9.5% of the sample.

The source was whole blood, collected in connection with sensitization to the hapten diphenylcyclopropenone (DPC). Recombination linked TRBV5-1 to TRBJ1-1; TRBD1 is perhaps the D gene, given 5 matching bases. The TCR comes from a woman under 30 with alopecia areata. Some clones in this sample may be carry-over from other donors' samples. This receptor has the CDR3 CASGTWANTEAFF. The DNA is TGCGCCAGCGGGACTTGGGCGAACACTGAAGCTTTCTTT.